This is a list of T cell receptor beta chains from one sample in a study of blood T cells in healthy people across ages. Each CDR3 protein gets one entry after TCRdb re-called the 5' RACE reads with MiXCR. The data hold around 1,600,000 distinct CDR3 sequences, with approximately 42% observed a single time. Sequencing was performed on blood. The receptors were sampled from a woman between 18 and 29 years old in good health. Each CDR3 is given with its conserved first and last residue. Fields, in order: J gene, clone size, V gene, D gene, CDR3 DNA, CDR3 protein. The D gene is left open where the match is weak. The size field is filled for only some rows; it gives once, few, many or a size class.

J: TRBJ2-7
size: -
V: TRBV29-1
D: -
DNA: TGCAGCGTTGAGGAGGGTACTTGGGCCCAGTACTTC
CDR3: CSVEEGTWAQYF

J: TRBJ2-3
size: -
V: TRBV28
D: TRBD2
DNA: TGTGCCAGCAGTTTCCAACTGGGACTAGATTCAGATACGCAGTATTTT
CDR3: CASSFQLGLDSDTQYF

J: TRBJ2-1
size: -
V: TRBV20-1
D: -
DNA: TGCAACGCTAGAGGAATAGTCTACAATGAGCAGTTCTTC
CDR3: CNARGIVYNEQFF

J: TRBJ1-2
size: many
V: TRBV5-1
D: -
DNA: TGCGCCAGCAGCGTCGGGACATCCTATGGCTACACCTTC
CDR3: CASSVGTSYGYTF

J: TRBJ2-7
size: -
V: TRBV12-3/TRBV12-4
D: TRBD2
DNA: TGTGCCAGCAGTTTGAAGGGGTATCGGGGGGTGGCCTACGAGCAGTACTTC
CDR3: CASSLKGYRGVAYEQYF

J: TRBJ2-1
size: many
V: TRBV5-1
D: TRBD1
DNA: TGCGCCAGCAGCGGGGGACAGGGGATTGAGCAGTTCTTC
CDR3: CASSGGQGIEQFF

J: TRBJ1-2
size: few
V: TRBV18
D: -
DNA: TGTGCCAGCTCACTATGGACAGACTATGGCTACACCTTC
CDR3: CASSLWTDYGYTF

J: TRBJ1-1
size: -
V: TRBV20-1
D: -
DNA: TGCAGTGCCAAGATACCAGGAGATAACACTGAAGCTTTCTTT
CDR3: CSAKIPGDNTEAFF

J: TRBJ2-7
size: -
V: TRBV6-2/TRBV6-3
D: -
DNA: TGTGCCAGCAGTGCCGGACTCTGGGCCGAGCAGTACTTC
CDR3: CASSAGLWAEQYF

J: TRBJ2-1
size: -
V: TRBV7-9
D: -
DNA: TGTGCCAGCAGCTTAAGGAGCGAATCCGATGAGCAGTTCTTC
CDR3: CASSLRSESDEQFF

J: TRBJ1-2
size: -
V: TRBV5-1
D: TRBD1
DNA: TGCGCCAGCAGTTCCCAGGGGGCTGAAGGCTACACCTTC
CDR3: CASSSQGAEGYTF

J: TRBJ1-2
size: many
V: TRBV12-3/TRBV12-4
D: -
DNA: TGTGCCAGCAGTTCCGGCAGATACTATGGCTACACCTTC
CDR3: CASSSGRYYGYTF

J: TRBJ2-5
size: -
V: TRBV7-9
D: TRBD2
DNA: TGTGCCAGCATCTTAGCGGGGGGGCTGGTGGATGAGCAGTACTTC
CDR3: CASILAGGLVDEQYF

J: TRBJ1-2
size: once
V: TRBV27
D: TRBD1
DNA: TGTGCCAGCAGTTACACAGGGGGCGGAAGCTCTGGCTACACCTTC
CDR3: CASSYTGGGSSGYTF

J: TRBJ2-1
size: -
V: TRBV5-1
D: -
DNA: TGCGCCAGCAGCTTGGGTAATGGGGGTAATGAGCAGTTCTTC
CDR3: CASSLGNGGNEQFF

J: TRBJ2-1
size: -
V: TRBV5-1
D: TRBD2
DNA: TGCGCCAGCAGCTCGGAGTATGGTAGCGGGGGGGCTTTACTTACCAATGAGCAGTTCTTC
CDR3: CASSSEYGSGGALLTNEQFF

J: TRBJ2-4
size: -
V: TRBV7-9
D: -
DNA: TGTGCCAGCAGCTTAAAGGGGGGGGTAATCAATGAGCAGTACTTC
CDR3: CASSLKGGVINEQYF

J: TRBJ1-1
size: few
V: TRBV7-9
D: TRBD1
DNA: TGTGCCAGCACCGGTGGAACAGGGGTGCGCACTGAAGCTTTCTTT
CDR3: CASTGGTGVRTEAFF

J: TRBJ1-2
size: few
V: TRBV5-1
D: -
DNA: TGCGCCAGCAGCTTGGAACTCCGAGGGAGAATCTATGGCTACACCTTC
CDR3: CASSLELRGRIYGYTF

J: TRBJ2-7
size: -
V: TRBV12-5
D: TRBD2
DNA: TGTGCTAGTGTTCTAGCGGGGAGCTACGAGCAGTACTTC
CDR3: CASVLAGSYEQYF

J: TRBJ2-7
size: few
V: TRBV20-1
D: -
DNA: TGCAGTGCTAGGTACAGTATCGGCGAGCAGTACTTC
CDR3: CSARYSIGEQYF

J: TRBJ1-4
size: -
V: TRBV12-3/TRBV12-4
D: -
DNA: TGTGCCTCGGGGCTACCTAATGAAAAACTGTTTTTT
CDR3: CASGLPNEKLFF

J: TRBJ2-7
size: -
V: TRBV10-3
D: -
DNA: TGTGCCATCAGTGAGCCACAGGCGAAGTACGGGCAGTACTTC
CDR3: CAISEPQAKYGQYF

J: TRBJ1-5
size: -
V: TRBV3-1
D: -
DNA: TGTGCCAGCATCCAAGAGGTGGTCAGGCGCAATCAGCCCCAGCATTTT
CDR3: CASIQEVVRRNQPQHF

J: TRBJ1-5
size: -
V: TRBV12-3/TRBV12-4
D: -
DNA: TGTGCCAGCAGGTCCCCTAATCAGCGACAGCCCCAGCATTTT
CDR3: CASRSPNQRQPQHF

J: TRBJ2-5
size: -
V: TRBV7-9
D: TRBD2
DNA: TGTGCCAGCAAACCTTACGGGGGGGGGAACCTCAATGAGCAGTACTTC
CDR3: CASKPYGGGNLNEQYF

J: TRBJ2-1
size: -
V: TRBV7-8
D: TRBD2
DNA: TGTGCCAGCAGCTTACCAGCGGGAGGGTCCTACAATGAGCAGTTCTTC
CDR3: CASSLPAGGSYNEQFF

J: TRBJ1-1
size: few
V: TRBV6-2/TRBV6-3
D: -
DNA: TGTGCCAGCGCACGCCCAAACACTGAAGCTTTCTTT
CDR3: CASARPNTEAFF

J: TRBJ2-7
size: many
V: TRBV21-1
D: -
DNA: TGTGCCAGCAGCACCAGGGGGGAGTACGAGCAGTACTTC
CDR3: CASSTRGEYEQYF

J: TRBJ1-3
size: -
V: TRBV12-3/TRBV12-4
D: -
DNA: TGTGCCAGCAGTTCCCCAGGGGTTTACTCTGGAAACACCATATATTTT
CDR3: CASSSPGVYSGNTIYF

J: TRBJ2-2
size: -
V: TRBV7-2
D: TRBD2
DNA: TGTGCGACCGGGGGGGAATCAAACACCGGGGAGCTGTTTTTT
CDR3: CATGGESNTGELFF

J: TRBJ1-2
size: -
V: TRBV3-1
D: -
DNA: TGTGCCAGCAGTCCAAGAGACAGGAACCTCTATGGCTACACCTTC
CDR3: CASSPRDRNLYGYTF

J: TRBJ2-1
size: -
V: TRBV4-2
D: -
DNA: TGTGCCAGCAGCCAAGATTTCGACGACTACAATGAGCAGTTCTTC
CDR3: CASSQDFDDYNEQFF

J: TRBJ1-5
size: -
V: TRBV6-2/TRBV6-3
D: -
DNA: TGTGCCAGCAGTTACTCATTCGGGGGAAGTCAGCCCCAGCATTTT
CDR3: CASSYSFGGSQPQHF

J: TRBJ2-7
size: many
V: TRBV12-3/TRBV12-4
D: TRBD1
DNA: TGTGCCAGCAGCAGCGGACAGGGGATCTCCTACGAGCAGTACTTC
CDR3: CASSSGQGISYEQYF

J: TRBJ2-3
size: many
V: TRBV7-2
D: -
DNA: TGTGCCAGCAGCGCCTGGTCTATTTTTAGCACAGATACGCAGTATTTT
CDR3: CASSAWSIFSTDTQYF

J: TRBJ2-7
size: few
V: TRBV7-9
D: -
DNA: TGTGCCAGCAGCTTTCCGGACAATTACGAGCAGTACTTC
CDR3: CASSFPDNYEQYF

J: TRBJ2-5
size: -
V: TRBV20-1
D: -
DNA: TGCAGTGCTAGAATTTCGGGCGGGACCCAGTACTTC
CDR3: CSARISGGTQYF

J: TRBJ1-1
size: -
V: TRBV7-9
D: -
DNA: TGTGCCAGCAGCTTATTTTCAGGGCGGAACACTGAAGCTTTCTTT
CDR3: CASSLFSGRNTEAFF

J: TRBJ2-1
size: -
V: TRBV6-5
D: -
DNA: TGTACCAGCGGAGGGGGCTCCTACAATGAGCAGTTCTTC
CDR3: CTSGGGSYNEQFF

J: TRBJ2-1
size: few
V: TRBV27
D: -
DNA: TGTGCCAGCTGTCTAGCGACCTACAATGAGCAGTTCTTC
CDR3: CASCLATYNEQFF

J: TRBJ2-1
size: -
V: TRBV27
D: TRBD2
DNA: TGTGCCAGCAGAAAGCGGGAGGGTTACAATGAGCAGTTCTTC
CDR3: CASRKREGYNEQFF

J: TRBJ1-5
size: -
V: TRBV20-1
D: -
DNA: TGCAGTGCTAGAGGATTTGGGAGAGATAGCAATCAGCCCCAGCATTTT
CDR3: CSARGFGRDSNQPQHF

J: TRBJ2-7
size: -
V: TRBV4-3
D: -
DNA: TGCGCCAGCAGCCAAGAGTACAGCGACTACGAGCAGTACTTC
CDR3: CASSQEYSDYEQYF